A selection of T cell receptor beta chains follows, all from one sample in a study of CD8+ T cells in alopecia areata. Produced via immunoSEQ multiplex PCR; TCRdb's table is partial and in-frame only. The sample gives some 200,000 clones, 50% to 60% of which show up once; around 3.2% is in the top ten. This material consisted of CD4+ T cells sorted from blood, taken at week 4, from a patient treated with tofacitinib. These receptors all come from a human donor with alopecia areata. CDR3s include the opening cysteine and the closing phenylalanine or tryptophan.

V gene	J gene	CDR3 protein
TRBV15	TRBJ2-5	CATSRDSAGETQYF
TRBV5-1	TRBJ2-7	CASSQDVYEQYF
TRBV5-4	TRBJ2-1	CASSPGTSGGLGEQFF
TRBV30	TRBJ2-1	CASTGGGEQFF
TRBV5-6	TRBJ1-1	CASSLIGGEASAFF
TRBV6-1	TRBJ2-1	CASSVRGNSYNEQFF
TRBV29-1	TRBJ2-2	CSVAPGQAYTGELFF
TRBV29-1	TRBJ1-2	CSVEGSPTRNYGYTF
TRBV29-1	TRBJ2-5	CSGGPQETQYF
TRBV29-1	TRBJ2-5	CSVARQETQYF
TRBV4-1	TRBJ2-5	CASSQARSLGTQYF
TRBV23-1	TRBJ1-1	CASSQSGGVVNTEAFF
TRBV28	TRBJ1-1	CASRDRGRTEAFF
TRBV15	TRBJ1-1	CATSRDRWYTEAFF